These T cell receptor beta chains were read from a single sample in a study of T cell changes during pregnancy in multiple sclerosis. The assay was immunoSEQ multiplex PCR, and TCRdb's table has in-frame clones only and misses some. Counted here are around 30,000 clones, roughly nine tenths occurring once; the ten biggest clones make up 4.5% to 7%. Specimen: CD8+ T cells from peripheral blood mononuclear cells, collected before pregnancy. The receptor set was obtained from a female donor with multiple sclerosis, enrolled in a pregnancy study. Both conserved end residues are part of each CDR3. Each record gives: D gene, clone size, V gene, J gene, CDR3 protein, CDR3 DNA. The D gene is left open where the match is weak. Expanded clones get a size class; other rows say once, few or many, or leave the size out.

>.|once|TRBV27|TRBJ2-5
CASSQTGFMGQETQYF
TGTGCCAGCTCCCAAACAGGGTTCATGGGACAAGAGACCCAGTACTTC
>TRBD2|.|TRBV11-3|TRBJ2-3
CASGGSGSDTQYF
TGTGCCAGTGGCGGGAGTGGGTCAGATACGCAGTATTTT
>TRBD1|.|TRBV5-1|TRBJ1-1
CASSYTGASSEAFF
TGCGCCAGCAGCTATACAGGGGCCTCCTCTGAAGCTTTCTTT
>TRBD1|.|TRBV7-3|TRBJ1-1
CASSFGTGVLGAFF
TGTGCCAGCAGCTTCGGGACAGGGGTGCTCGGAGCTTTCTTT
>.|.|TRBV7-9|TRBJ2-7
CASSLGSTGDSYEQYF
TGTGCCAGCAGCTTAGGATCCACAGGCGACTCCTACGAGCAGTACTTC
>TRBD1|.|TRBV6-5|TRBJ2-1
CASSYGGTGVNEQFF
TGTGCCAGCAGTTATGGGGGGACAGGGGTCAATGAGCAGTTCTTC
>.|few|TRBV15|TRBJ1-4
CATSRVQGATNEKLFF
TGTGCCACCAGCAGAGTACAGGGTGCAACTAATGAAAAACTGTTTTTT
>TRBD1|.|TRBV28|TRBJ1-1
CASSFGWTGRNTEAFF
TGTGCCAGCAGTTTCGGGTGGACAGGGAGGAACACTGAAGCTTTCTTT
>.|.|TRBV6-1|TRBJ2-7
CASASVGGHYEQYF
TGTGCCAGCGCTAGCGTCGGGGGTCACTACGAGCAGTACTTC
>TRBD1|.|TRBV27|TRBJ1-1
CASRSTGATEAFF
TGTGCCAGCAGATCGACAGGGGCCACTGAAGCTTTCTTT
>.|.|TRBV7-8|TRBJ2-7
CASSLVGVHATSYEQYF
TGTGCCAGCAGCTTAGTAGGGGTACACGCGACTTCCTACGAGCAGTACTTC
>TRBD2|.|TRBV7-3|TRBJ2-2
CASSFSSSGGFFTGELFF
TGTGCCAGCAGCTTCTCTTCCAGCGGGGGTTTTTTCACCGGGGAGCTGTTTTTT
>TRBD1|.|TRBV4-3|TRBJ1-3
CASSQDLPGQGNPSGNTIYF
TGCGCCAGCAGCCAAGACCTACCGGGACAGGGGAATCCCTCTGGAAACACCATATATTTT
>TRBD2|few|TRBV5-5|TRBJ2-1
CASRGEGPLWYEQFF
TGTGCCAGCAGGGGGGAGGGGCCCCTTTGGTATGAGCAGTTCTTC
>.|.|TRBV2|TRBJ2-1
CASSNRDDEQFF
TGTGCCAGCTCTAACAGGGACGATGAGCAGTTCTTC
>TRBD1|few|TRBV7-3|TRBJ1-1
CASSLTGGAFTEAFF
TGTGCCAGCAGCTTGACAGGGGGCGCGTTCACTGAAGCTTTCTTT
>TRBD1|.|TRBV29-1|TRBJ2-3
CSVEDLGDSGRSSTDTQYF
TGCAGCGTTGAAGATTTAGGGGACAGTGGTCGCTCTAGCACAGATACGCAGTATTTT
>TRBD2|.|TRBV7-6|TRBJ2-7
CASSPGLAGYEQYF
TGTGCCAGCAGCCCCGGACTAGCGGGGTACGAGCAGTACTTC
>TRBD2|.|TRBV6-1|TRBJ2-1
CASADASGSYNEQFF
TGTGCCAGCGCGGATGCTAGCGGGAGCTACAATGAGCAGTTCTTC
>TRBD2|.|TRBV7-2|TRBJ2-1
CASSQGLADPTYNEQFF
TGTGCCAGCAGCCAGGGACTAGCGGATCCTACCTACAATGAGCAGTTCTTC
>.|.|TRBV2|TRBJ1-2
CASHKLGSGYTF
TGTGCCAGCCACAAGCTAGGGAGTGGCTACACCTTC
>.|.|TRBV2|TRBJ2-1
CASSEPNEQFF
TGTGCCAGCAGTGAACCAAATGAGCAGTTCTTC
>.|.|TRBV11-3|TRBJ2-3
CASSLYRTDTQYF
TGTGCCAGCAGCCTATACAGAACAGATACGCAGTATTTT
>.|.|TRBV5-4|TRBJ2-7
CASSWGGSEQYF
TGTGCCAGCAGCTGGGGGGGCAGCGAGCAGTACTTC
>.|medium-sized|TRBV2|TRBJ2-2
CASSGGRVLPGELFF
TGTGCCAGCAGTGGGGGCAGGGTCCTCCCCGGGGAGCTGTTTTTT
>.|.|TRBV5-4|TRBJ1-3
CASSLEARESGNTIYF
TGTGCCAGCAGCTTGGAGGCTCGGGAGTCTGGAAACACCATATATTTT
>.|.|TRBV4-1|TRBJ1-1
CASSLRQGIGEAFF
TGCGCCAGCAGCCTCCGGCAGGGGATTGGTGAAGCTTTCTTT
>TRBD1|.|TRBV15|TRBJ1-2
CATSRDRDSGYYGYTF
TGTGCCACCAGCAGAGATAGGGACAGTGGTTACTATGGCTACACCTTC
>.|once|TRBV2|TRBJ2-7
CASSGSQRRDYEQYF
TGTGCCAGCAGTGGTAGCCAAAGGCGGGACTACGAGCAGTACTTC
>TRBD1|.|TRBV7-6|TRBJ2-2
CASSPDRGGGELFF
TGTGCCAGCAGCCCGGACAGGGGGGGCGGGGAGCTGTTTTTT
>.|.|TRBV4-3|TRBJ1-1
CASSQDKGHHTEAFF
TGCGCCAGCAGCCAAGATAAGGGACATCACACTGAAGCTTTCTTT
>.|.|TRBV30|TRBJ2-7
CAWDTAGLYEQYF
TGTGCCTGGGACACAGCGGGCCTATACGAGCAGTACTTC
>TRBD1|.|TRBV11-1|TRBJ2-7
CASSPWTGAPYEQYF
TGTGCCAGCAGCCCCTGGACAGGGGCCCCCTACGAGCAGTACTTC
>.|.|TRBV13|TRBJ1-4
CASSFSGEFNEKLFF
TGTGCCAGCAGCTTCTCAGGGGAGTTTAATGAAAAACTGTTTTTT
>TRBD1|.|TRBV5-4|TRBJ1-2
CASSLPGQGDGYTF
TGTGCCAGCAGTTTGCCGGGACAGGGGGATGGCTACACCTTC
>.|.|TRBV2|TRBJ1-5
CASSERGSNQPQHF
TGTGCCAGCAGTGAAAGGGGTAGCAATCAGCCCCAGCATTTT
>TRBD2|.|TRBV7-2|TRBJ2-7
CASSFVLAGFEQYF
TGTGCCAGCAGCTTCGTCCTAGCGGGGTTCGAGCAGTACTTC
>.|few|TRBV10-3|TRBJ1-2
CAIRASGLIGYTF
TGTGCCATCAGAGCCTCGGGTCTGATCGGCTACACCTTC
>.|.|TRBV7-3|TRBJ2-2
CASSLGGAGELFF
TGTGCCAGCAGCTTAGGAGGGGCCGGGGAGCTGTTTTTT
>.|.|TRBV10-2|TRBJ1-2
CASSSQGIDGYTF
TGCGCCAGCAGCTCACAGGGAATTGATGGCTACACCTTC
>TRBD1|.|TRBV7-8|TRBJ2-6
CASSRTGVAGANVLTF
TGTGCCAGCAGCCGGACAGGGGTAGCTGGGGCCAACGTCCTGACTTTC
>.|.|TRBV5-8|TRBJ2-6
CASSFRGGANVLTF
TGTGCCAGCAGCTTCAGGGGTGGGGCCAACGTCCTGACTTTC
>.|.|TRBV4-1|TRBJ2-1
CASSHGEVNSYNEQFF
TGCGCCAGCAGCCATGGTGAGGTAAACTCCTACAATGAGCAGTTCTTC
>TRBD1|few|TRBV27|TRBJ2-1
CASSSINIATGNSNEQFF
TGTGCCAGCAGTTCGATTAATATCGCGACAGGGAATTCCAATGAGCAGTTCTTC
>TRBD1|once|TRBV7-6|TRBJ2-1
CASSLTGKYNEQFF
TGTGCCAGCAGCTTGACAGGGAAATACAATGAGCAGTTCTTC
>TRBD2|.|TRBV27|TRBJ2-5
CASSFTASGREETQYF
TGTGCCAGCAGTTTTACGGCTAGCGGGAGGGAAGAGACCCAGTACTTC
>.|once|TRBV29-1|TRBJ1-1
CSLVRQSLNTEAFF
TGCAGCCTTGTTAGACAGAGTTTGAACACTGAAGCTTTCTTT
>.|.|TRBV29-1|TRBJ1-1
CSVGRENTEAFF
TGCAGCGTTGGCAGGGAAAACACTGAAGCTTTCTTT